This TCR beta chain was documented in a study of T cell responses to AZD1222 COVID-19 vaccine. Study findings and constraints: Across the whole spike, CD4 TCRs peaked at regions 160-218 and 743-854. Among those given AZD1222, only 5 to 7 were seropositive at baseline. Mostly white British, mostly female donors; authors suggested clonal diversity may be underestimated.

The CDR3 is 13 residues long. Germline V gene data show CDR1 as SGHRS and CDR2 as YFSETQ. V lost 4 bases and J 6 bases, leaving 13 bases between the germline ends. About this clone itself: Its antigen is still unknown.

Clones were sequenced by immunoSEQ multiplex PCR, and TCRdb holds only the in-frame ones, with some missing. Of 140,000 to 150,000 clones in the sample, approximately 90% are singletons; the top ten hold roughly 3.8%. Pooling was applied to second doses at about 4 or about 12 weeks. The sequence derives from an adult who received the AZD1222 COVID-19 vaccine. The sample here was peripheral blood, taken 28 days after the second AZD1222 dose. V and J are TRBV5-1 and TRBJ1-2; maybe TRBD1 (5 bases). CDR3 amino acids: CASSLREGDGYTF. CDR3 DNA: TGCGCCAGCAGCCTTCGAGAAGGGGATGGCTACACCTTC.